The clone carrying this T cell receptor (beta chain) has at least ten counts. Unique molecular identifiers were used in preparing the TCRbeta library. One entry per CDR3 protein, called by TCRdb with MiXCR from the PCR reads. The sample lists more than 20,000 distinct CDR3 sequences, 9.5% to 13% seen once, with 20% to 25% in the top ten. This CDR3 is built from 17 residues. The V and J ends lost 2 bases and 6 bases, in that order; junction bases with no gene match: 15. The germline V gene has CDR1 SGHDT and CDR2 YYEEEE. The data stem from a study of T-cell reconstitution after alpha-beta-depleted transplantation in children.

V and J are TRBV5-6 and TRBJ1-1; the match to TRBD1 covers 8 bases. This clonotype was obtained from a human donor who donated a stem cell graft to a child with chronic granulomatous disease. Sequenced material: PBMCs from the stem cell graft donor, taken from the stem cell graft. The CDR3 nucleotides read TGTGCCAGCAGCTTAGGACAGGGTATGTGGCGACTGGCTGAAGCTTTCTTT. This sequence encodes CASSLGQGMWRLAEAFF.